Listed below are T cell receptor beta chains from one sample, sequenced in a study of blood T cell repertoires in COVID-19. The method was immunoSEQ multiplex PCR; TCRdb's version includes in-frame clones alone and lacks a portion of them. Counted here are 220,000 or so clones, over 70% occurring once; the ten biggest clones make up less than 7%. Material for sequencing was peripheral blood. Receptor source: a woman between 65 and 79 years old with acute or convalescent COVID-19. The CDR3 runs from the conserved cysteine through the conserved F or W. The order of the fields is D gene, V gene, J gene, clone size, CDR3 DNA, CDR3 protein. D genes are given only for firm matches. The size entry is marked missing in some rows and otherwise reads once, few, many or a size class.

D gene: TRBD2
V gene: TRBV5-4
J gene: TRBJ2-5
clone size: .
CDR3 DNA: TGTGCCAGCAGCGACCCTACTAGCGGCCAAGAGACCCAGTACTTC
CDR3 protein: CASSDPTSGQETQYF

D gene: TRBD1
V gene: TRBV6-5
J gene: TRBJ2-7
clone size: .
CDR3 DNA: TGTGCCAGTAGACAGGGTCCTTTCTACGAGCAGTACTTC
CDR3 protein: CASRQGPFYEQYF

D gene: .
V gene: TRBV18
J gene: TRBJ1-1
clone size: .
CDR3 DNA: TGTGCCAGCTCACCTACGATTGGTATTCAAGGGAGATCCACTGAAGCTTTCTTT
CDR3 protein: CASSPTIGIQGRSTEAFF

D gene: TRBD1
V gene: TRBV5-1
J gene: TRBJ1-2
clone size: .
CDR3 DNA: TGCGCCAGCAGCGGACTACAGGGGGTCAACTATGGCTACACCTTC
CDR3 protein: CASSGLQGVNYGYTF

D gene: TRBD1
V gene: TRBV12-3/TRBV12-4
J gene: TRBJ2-7
clone size: few
CDR3 DNA: TGTGCCACCAGGGGGTCGGGACACAACGAGCAGTACTTC
CDR3 protein: CATRGSGHNEQYF

D gene: TRBD1
V gene: TRBV5-1
J gene: TRBJ1-4
clone size: .
CDR3 DNA: TGCGCCAGCAGCCTCGGGACAGGGGGTGAAAAACTGTTTTTT
CDR3 protein: CASSLGTGGEKLFF

D gene: .
V gene: TRBV28
J gene: TRBJ2-3
clone size: once
CDR3 DNA: TGTGCCAGCACCCCTTACTCCCCCGATACGCAGTATTTT
CDR3 protein: CASTPYSPDTQYF

D gene: .
V gene: TRBV19
J gene: TRBJ1-5
clone size: once
CDR3 DNA: TGTGCCAGTCGGGACTCGCGCAGATATCAGCCCCAGCATTTT
CDR3 protein: CASRDSRRYQPQHF

D gene: TRBD2
V gene: TRBV5-1
J gene: TRBJ2-1
clone size: .
CDR3 DNA: TGCGCCAGCAGCTTAAGCGGGAGGGACAATGAGCAGTTCTTC
CDR3 protein: CASSLSGRDNEQFF

D gene: TRBD2
V gene: TRBV29-1
J gene: TRBJ2-2
clone size: .
CDR3 DNA: TGCAGCGTTGATGGCGGGAGACAGAACACCGGGGAGCTGTTTTTT
CDR3 protein: CSVDGGRQNTGELFF

D gene: TRBD1
V gene: TRBV5-1
J gene: TRBJ1-1
clone size: .
CDR3 DNA: TGCGCCAGCAGCTCGTCCGTGGGACAGGGCACTGAAGCTTTCTTT
CDR3 protein: CASSSSVGQGTEAFF

D gene: .
V gene: TRBV2
J gene: TRBJ1-1
clone size: .
CDR3 DNA: TGTGCCAGCAGTGGAGAGTTGAACACTGAAGCTTTCTTT
CDR3 protein: CASSGELNTEAFF

D gene: TRBD1
V gene: TRBV5-1
J gene: TRBJ2-5
clone size: .
CDR3 DNA: TGCGCCAGCAGCTTACCCCGGGACAGGCAAGAGACCCAGTACTTC
CDR3 protein: CASSLPRDRQETQYF

D gene: TRBD1
V gene: TRBV2
J gene: TRBJ1-2
clone size: .
CDR3 DNA: TGTGCCAGCAGTAGAGGCAGGGGGAACTATGGCTACACCTTC
CDR3 protein: CASSRGRGNYGYTF

D gene: TRBD1
V gene: TRBV28
J gene: TRBJ1-4
clone size: .
CDR3 DNA: TGTGCCAGTAGATGGGGGACAGGTGGCGAAAAACTGTTTTTT
CDR3 protein: CASRWGTGGEKLFF

D gene: .
V gene: TRBV28
J gene: TRBJ2-7
clone size: .
CDR3 DNA: TGTGCCAGCAGTTTATGGGCAGGCTACGAGCAGTACTTC
CDR3 protein: CASSLWAGYEQYF

D gene: .
V gene: TRBV24-1
J gene: TRBJ2-7
clone size: .
CDR3 DNA: TGTGCCAGCAGCTCAGGCTACGAGCAGTACTTC
CDR3 protein: CASSSGYEQYF

D gene: .
V gene: TRBV28
J gene: TRBJ1-4
clone size: .
CDR3 DNA: TGTGCCAGCAGCCTAACAGGGTATGGGAATGAAAAACTGTTTTTT
CDR3 protein: CASSLTGYGNEKLFF